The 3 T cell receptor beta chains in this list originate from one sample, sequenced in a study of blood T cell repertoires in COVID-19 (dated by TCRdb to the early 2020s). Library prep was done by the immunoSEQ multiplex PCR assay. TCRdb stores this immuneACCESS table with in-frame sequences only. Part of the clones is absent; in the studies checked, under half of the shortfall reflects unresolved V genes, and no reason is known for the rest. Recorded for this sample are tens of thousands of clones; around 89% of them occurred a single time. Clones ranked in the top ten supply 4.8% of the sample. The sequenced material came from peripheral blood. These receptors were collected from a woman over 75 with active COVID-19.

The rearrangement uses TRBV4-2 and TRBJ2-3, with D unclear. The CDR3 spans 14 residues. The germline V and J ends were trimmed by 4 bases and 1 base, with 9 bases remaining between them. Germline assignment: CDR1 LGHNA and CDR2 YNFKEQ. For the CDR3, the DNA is TGTGCCAGCAGCCCACTCCGGGGCACAGATACGCAGTATTTT. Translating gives CASSPLRGTDTQYF.

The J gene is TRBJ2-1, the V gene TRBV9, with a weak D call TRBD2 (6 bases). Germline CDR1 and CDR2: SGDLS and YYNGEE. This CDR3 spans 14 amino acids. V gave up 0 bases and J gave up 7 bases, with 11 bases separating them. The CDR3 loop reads CASSVGSGVNEQFF. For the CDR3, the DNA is TGTGCCAGCAGCGTAGGTTCGGGAGTTAATGAGCAGTTCTTC.

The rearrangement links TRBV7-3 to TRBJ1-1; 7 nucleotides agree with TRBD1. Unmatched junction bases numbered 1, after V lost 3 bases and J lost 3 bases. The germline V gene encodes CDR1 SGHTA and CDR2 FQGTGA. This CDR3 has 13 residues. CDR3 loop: CASSFDRDTEAFF. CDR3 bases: TGTGCCAGCAGCTTTGACAGGGACACTGAAGCTTTCTTT.